The rows below give T cell receptor beta chains drawn from one sample of a study of monozygotic twins with inflammatory bowel disease. TCRdb reworked the 5' RACE reads into one entry per CDR3 protein, no DNA. Recorded for this sample: fewer than 110,000 distinct CDR3 sequences. Sequencing was carried out using blood. The receptors derive from a human donor with ulcerative colitis or Crohn's disease, or a healthy co-twin of an affected twin (not recorded which). Each CDR3 is given with its conserved first and last residue.

>TRBV5-4|TRBJ2-2
CASSLKDRMHTGELFF
>TRBV28|TRBJ1-2
CASSQGQGYGYTF
>TRBV28|TRBJ2-4
CASSGRTGGLNIQYF
>TRBV12-3/TRBV12-4|TRBJ1-2
CASSFLDRGRGGYTF
>TRBV7-2|TRBJ1-1
CASSLSVRTTEAFF
>TRBV27|TRBJ1-4
CASSLTSGTANEKLFF
>TRBV25-1|TRBJ2-7
CASSAHGTESSYEQYF
>TRBV7-2|TRBJ2-7
CASSLATGTYEQYF
>TRBV20-1|TRBJ1-5
CSPYKEGNQPQHF
>TRBV9|TRBJ2-2
CAIRGPGSGELFF
>TRBV19|TRBJ2-6
CASSIAGGPGANVLTF
>TRBV18|TRBJ2-1
CASSPTGSSYNEQFF
>TRBV7-2|TRBJ2-1
CASSLHPWAQNEQFF
>TRBV19|TRBJ2-7
CASSDRGPYEQYF
>TRBV20-1|TRBJ2-7
CSTESAQKTTYEQYF
>TRBV11-2|TRBJ2-2
CASSRTNTGELFF
>TRBV7-2|TRBJ1-3
CASTGGMTLGNTIYF
>TRBV28|TRBJ1-5
CASSRGFQPQHF
>TRBV7-9|TRBJ2-1
CASSSPIAGVGYNEQFF
>TRBV9|TRBJ2-1
CASSVDMGTYNEQFF
>TRBV29-1|TRBJ1-1
CSVVSPRPNTEAFF
>TRBV7-2|TRBJ2-6
CASTQYWGGGANVLTF
>TRBV7-2|TRBJ2-3
CASSFIGGPSTDTQYF
>TRBV5-1|TRBJ2-1
CASSLAGQGNNEQFF
>TRBV20-1|TRBJ2-1
CSAQRRKDEQFF
>TRBV5-4|TRBJ1-6
CASSLDGSSYNSPLHF
>TRBV20-1|TRBJ2-7
CSARDTSGASYEQYF
>TRBV18|TRBJ2-3
CASSPPSLDTQYF
>TRBV5-6|TRBJ1-5
CASSPDRGNQPQHF
>TRBV7-2|TRBJ2-2
CASSLQITGELFF
>TRBV5-1|TRBJ1-6
CASSISDVSYNSPLHF
>TRBV27|TRBJ2-1
CASSSGLNYNEQFF
>TRBV28|TRBJ1-5
CASSSPGVGGQPQHF
>TRBV20-1|TRBJ2-1
CSARGVGGEGPKNEQFF
>TRBV28|TRBJ1-3
CASSQAGNTIYF
>TRBV20-1|TRBJ2-2
CSGTSGSHGELFF
>TRBV6-5|TRBJ2-7
CASSHDRGKSYEQYF
>TRBV7-9|TRBJ2-1
CASSLAPLAGPDNEQFF
>TRBV29-1|TRBJ2-7
CSVEEQGSEQYF
>TRBV29-1|TRBJ1-5
CSGGQGGDQPQHF
>TRBV7-2|TRBJ2-3
CASSRGGAADTQYF
>TRBV28|TRBJ2-7
CASSPPLAGEWYEQYF
>TRBV20-1|TRBJ2-7
CSATRDSYEQYF
>TRBV7-2|TRBJ2-7
CASSLGGLIEQYF
>TRBV4-1|TRBJ1-1
CASSQVGGPVNTEAFF
>TRBV11-2|TRBJ2-3
CASSLERVSTDTQYF